This TCR beta chain was found in a study of T cell repertoires in cytomegalovirus infection. MiXCR, run by TCRdb on the reads, gives a single entry per CDR3 protein. The sample contains roughly 630,000 distinct CDR3 sequences, approximately 24% of which appear only once. V was pared by 0 bases and J by 1 base, with 2 bases of the junction left unmatched. The germline V gene encodes CDR1 DFQATT and CDR2 SNEGSKA (reference sequence). This CDR3 spans 15 amino acids. This clonotype was counted a few times. The TCR was taken from a human donor in good health (CMV status not recorded). Some clones in this sample may be carry-over from other donors' samples. The genes are TRBV20-1 and TRBJ2-5, with 10 nucleotides matching TRBD2. The sample consisted of CD8+ T cells from PBMCs. For the CDR3, the DNA is TGCAGTGCTAGAGATCGGACTAGCGGCCAAGAGACCCAGTACTTC. This codes for CSARDRTSGQETQYF.